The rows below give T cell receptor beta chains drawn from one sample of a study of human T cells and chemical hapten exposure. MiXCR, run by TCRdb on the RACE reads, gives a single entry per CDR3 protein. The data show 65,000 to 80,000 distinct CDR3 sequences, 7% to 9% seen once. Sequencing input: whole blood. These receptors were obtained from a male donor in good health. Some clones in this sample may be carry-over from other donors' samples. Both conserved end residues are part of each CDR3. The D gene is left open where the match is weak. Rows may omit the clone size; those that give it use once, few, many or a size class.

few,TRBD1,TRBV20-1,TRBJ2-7,CSAAGQGSSYEQYF,TGCAGTGCCGCGGGACAGGGGAGCTCCTACGAGCAGTACTTC
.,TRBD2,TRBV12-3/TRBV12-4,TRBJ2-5,CASSPGVAGGGETQYF,TGTGCCAGCAGTCCCGGGGTAGCGGGAGGGGGTGAGACCCAGTACTTC
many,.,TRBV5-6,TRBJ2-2,CASSLIDRANTGELFF,TGTGCCAGCAGCTTGATAGATAGGGCGAACACCGGGGAGCTGTTTTTT
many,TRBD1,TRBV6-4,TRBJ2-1,CASSDGTGGNEQFF,TGTGCCAGCAGTGACGGGACAGGGGGCAATGAGCAGTTCTTC
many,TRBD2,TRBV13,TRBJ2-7,CASSSYGTSGKLDEQYF,TGTGCCAGCAGCTCGTACGGGACTAGCGGGAAGCTGGACGAGCAGTACTTC
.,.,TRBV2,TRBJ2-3,CASSDRFADTQYF,TGTGCCAGCAGCGACAGGTTCGCAGATACGCAGTATTTT
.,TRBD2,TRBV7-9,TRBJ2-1,CASSLGLAGDTEQFF,TGTGCCAGCAGCTTAGGACTAGCGGGAGACACTGAGCAGTTCTTC
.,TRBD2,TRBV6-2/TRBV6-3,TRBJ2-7,CASSYRRTLGLETYVEQYF,TGTGCCAGCAGTTACCGGAGGACCCTGGGACTAGAGACCTACGTCGAGCAGTACTTC
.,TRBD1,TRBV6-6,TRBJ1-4,CASGDREKLFF,TGTGCCAGCGGGGACAGGGAGAAACTGTTTTTT
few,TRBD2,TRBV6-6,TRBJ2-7,CASSTLRPRGAYEQYF,TGTGCCAGCTCCACTCTCCGACCACGGGGGGCCTACGAGCAGTACTTC
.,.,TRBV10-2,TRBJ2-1,CASSELGEQFF,TGCGCCAGCAGTGAGTTGGGTGAGCAGTTCTTC
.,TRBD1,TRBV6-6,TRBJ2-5,CASSYWDREGETQYF,TGTGCCAGCAGTTACTGGGACAGGGAGGGAGAGACCCAGTACTTC
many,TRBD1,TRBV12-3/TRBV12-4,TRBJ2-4,CASSLGQGADIQYF,TGTGCCAGCAGTTTGGGGCAGGGGGCGGACATTCAGTACTTC
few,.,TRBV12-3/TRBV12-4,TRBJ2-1,CASSAHSRTGYNEQFF,TGTGCCAGCAGTGCTCATAGCCGGACCGGTTACAATGAGCAGTTCTTC
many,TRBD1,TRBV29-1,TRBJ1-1,CSVETTGGRNTEAFF,TGCAGCGTTGAAACTACAGGGGGCAGGAACACTGAAGCTTTCTTT
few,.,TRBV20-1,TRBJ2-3,CSARDGTGWADPDTQYF,TGCAGTGCTAGAGATGGAACAGGTTGGGCTGACCCAGATACGCAGTATTTT
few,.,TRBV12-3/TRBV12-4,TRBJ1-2,CASSFQPGQLGYTF,TGTGCCAGCAGTTTCCAACCAGGGCAGTTAGGCTACACCTTC
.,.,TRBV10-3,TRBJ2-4,CAISESLAIQYF,TGTGCCATCAGTGAGTCCCTTGCCATTCAGTACTTC
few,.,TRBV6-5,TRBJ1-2,CASSSGQRAPYGYTF,TGTGCCAGCAGTTCTGGACAGAGGGCTCCTTATGGCTACACCTTC
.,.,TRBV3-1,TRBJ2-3,CASSGGARDTQYF,TGTGCCAGCAGCGGGGGGGCCAGAGATACGCAGTATTTT
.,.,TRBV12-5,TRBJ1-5,CASAGGAGNSNQPQHF,TGTGCTAGTGCCGGGGGGGCAGGGAATAGCAATCAGCCCCAGCATTTT
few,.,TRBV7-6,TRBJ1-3,CASSQEGWIPGNTIYF,TGTGCCAGCAGCCAAGAGGGCTGGATCCCCGGAAACACCATATATTTT
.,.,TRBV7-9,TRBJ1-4,CASNIRGSNEKLFF,TGTGCCAGCAATATCAGGGGCAGTAATGAAAAACTGTTTTTT
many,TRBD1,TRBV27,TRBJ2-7,CASRRQGTGPGSYEQYF,TGTGCCAGCAGACGCCAAGGGACAGGGCCAGGAAGTTACGAGCAGTACTTC
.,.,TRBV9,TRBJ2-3,CASSVAEDTQYF,TGTGCCAGCAGCGTAGCTGAAGATACGCAGTATTTT
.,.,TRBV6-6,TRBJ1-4,CASSYIGGINEKLFF,TGTGCCAGCAGTTACATCGGAGGGATTAATGAAAAACTGTTTTTT
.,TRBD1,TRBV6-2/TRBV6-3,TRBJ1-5,CASSSPTGRGQPQHF,TGTGCCAGCAGTTCACCGACAGGGCGGGGTCAGCCCCAGCATTTT
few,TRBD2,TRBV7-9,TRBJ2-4,CASSLGLAQNIQYF,TGTGCCAGCAGCTTGGGACTAGCGCAAAACATTCAGTACTTC
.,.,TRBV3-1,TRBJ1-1,CASSQDLMRTEAFF,TGTGCCAGCAGCCAAGATCTGATGAGGACTGAAGCTTTCTTT
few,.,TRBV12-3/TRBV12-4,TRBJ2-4,CASSLWGVVSKNIQYF,TGTGCCAGCAGTTTATGGGGGGTGGTGTCCAAAAACATTCAGTACTTC
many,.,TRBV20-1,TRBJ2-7,CSASPGGNSPGALGGYEQYF,TGCAGTGCTAGTCCAGGGGGGAACTCCCCAGGAGCGCTAGGCGGGTACGAGCAGTACTTC
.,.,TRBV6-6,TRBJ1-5,CASSTQGSQQPQHF,TGTGCCAGCAGTACGCAGGGGTCGCAACAGCCCCAGCATTTT
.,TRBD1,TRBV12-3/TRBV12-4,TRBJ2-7,CASSRQGSEQYF,TGTGCCAGCAGCCGACAGGGAAGCGAGCAGTACTTC
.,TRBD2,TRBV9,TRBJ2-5,CASSGASGDQETQYF,TGTGCCAGCAGCGGGGCTAGCGGGGATCAAGAGACCCAGTACTTC
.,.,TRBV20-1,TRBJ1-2,CSVRTTYGYTF,TGCAGTGTTCGAACAACCTATGGCTACACCTTC
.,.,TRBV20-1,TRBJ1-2,CSARESQGNYGYTF,TGCAGTGCTAGAGAATCCCAGGGCAACTATGGCTACACCTTC
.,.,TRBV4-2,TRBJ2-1,CASSQDRFRRGYNEQFF,TGTGCCAGCAGCCAAGATAGGTTCCGGAGGGGCTACAATGAGCAGTTCTTC
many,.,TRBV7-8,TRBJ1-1,CASSFRSEAFF,TGTGCCAGCAGCTTTAGATCTGAAGCTTTCTTT
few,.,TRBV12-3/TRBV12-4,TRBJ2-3,CASSLLVDTQYF,TGTGCCAGCAGTTTATTGGTAGATACGCAGTATTTT
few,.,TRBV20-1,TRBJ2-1,CSARVVGGPSYNEQFF,TGCAGTGCTAGAGTAGTTGGCGGGCCCTCCTACAATGAGCAGTTCTTC
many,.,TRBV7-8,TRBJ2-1,CASCTTGLTADEQFF,TGTGCCAGCTGTACAACCGGACTAACCGCTGATGAGCAGTTCTTC
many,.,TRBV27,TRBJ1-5,CASSLSYNQPQHF,TGTGCCAGCAGTTTATCCTATAATCAGCCCCAGCATTTT
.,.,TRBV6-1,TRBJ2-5,CASRGDETQYF,TGTGCCAGCAGAGGGGATGAGACCCAGTACTTC
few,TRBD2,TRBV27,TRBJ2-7,CASSPSRLAGDYEQYF,TGTGCCAGCAGCCCTTCCAGACTAGCGGGAGACTACGAGCAGTACTTC
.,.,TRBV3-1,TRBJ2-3,CASSQDADYTDTQYF,TGTGCCAGCAGCCAAGATGCGGATTACACAGATACGCAGTATTTT
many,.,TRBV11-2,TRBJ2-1,CASSPRDLSSDEQFF,TGTGCCAGCAGCCCTCGGGACTTATCTTCGGATGAGCAGTTCTTC
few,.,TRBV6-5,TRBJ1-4,CASSYITNEKLFF,TGTGCCAGCAGTTATATCACTAATGAAAAACTGTTTTTT
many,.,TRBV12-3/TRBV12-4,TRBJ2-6,CASSFSVFGANVLTF,TGTGCCAGCAGTTTCTCGGTTTTTGGGGCCAACGTCCTGACTTTC